The 17 T cell receptor beta chains in this list originate from one sample, sequenced in a study of T cells in tuberculosis. Sorting used thawed, overnight-rested PBMC stained with anti-CD3, a viability dye and GMM-loaded CD1B tetramer. The lipid loaded on the CD1B tetramers was C32 glucose monomycolate from Rhodococcus equi. Repertoires were generated with immunoSEQ multiplex PCR, while TCRdb's copy carries only in-frame clones and drops some. Of 55,000 to 70,000 clones listed, approximately 80% are singletons. Sequenced sample: CD1b-GMM tetramer-negative cells sorted from PBMCs. These receptor sequences come from an adult woman with latent tuberculosis.

This CDR3 is CASIVTGSNTEAFF. In DNA, the CDR3 is TGTGCCAGCATCGTGACAGGGTCGAACACTGAAGCTTTCTTT. The chain recombines TRBV27 with TRBJ1-1; 7 nucleotides align to TRBD1. Germline lookup yields CDR1 MNHEY and CDR2 SMNVEV (reference sequence). The CDR3 length is 14 residues. V shed 7 bases and J 1 base; nucleotides not matched to a gene: 6.

J is TRBJ2-7 and V is TRBV7-2; 7 bases agree with TRBD2. From germline, CDR1 is SGHTA and CDR2 FQGNSA. This CDR3 region has 15 residues. The trim removed 3 bases at V and 7 bases at J, leaving 12 bases unmatched. The CDR3: CASSFPGAGDREQYF. The CDR3 DNA sequence: TGTGCCAGCAGCTTCCCGGGCGCGGGAGATCGGGAGCAGTACTTC.

The V and J genes are TRBV21-1 and TRBJ1-5; TRBD1 is taken as the D call from the table, unchecked against the DNA. TRBV21-1 is assigned pseudogene status. CDR3 length: 15 amino acids. In DNA, the CDR3 is TGTGCCAGCACCCCCTTACAGGGGATTCGTCAGCCCCAGCATTTT. This translates into CASTPLQGIRQPQHF.

This clone has only a few counts. This rearrangement joins TRBV7-3 to TRBJ2-7; D might be TRBD1 (6 bases). Per the germline V gene, CDR1 is SGHTA and CDR2 is FQGTGA. V lost 5 bases to trimming and J lost 1 base, with 15 bases between them. The CDR3 has 15 residues. The CDR3 DNA sequence: TGTGCCAGCAGCCTCCAGGGGCCCCTATCCTACGAGCAGTACTTC. Translating gives CASSLQGPLSYEQYF.

The V call is TRBV5-1, the J call TRBJ2-7, with 10 bases fitting TRBD1. The length of the CDR3 is 16 residues. J lost 2 bases, V lost 0 bases, and 5 bases had no gene match. Germline values: CDR1 SGHRS, CDR2 YFSETQ. CDR3 sequence: CASSLARQGAPYEQYF. CDR3 nucleotides: TGCGCCAGCAGCTTGGCGAGACAGGGGGCACCCTACGAGCAGTACTTC.

This chain joins TRBV4-2 and TRBJ2-1, with D possibly TRBD2 on 5 matching bases. The length of the CDR3 is 12 residues. Germline CDR1 and CDR2: LGHNA and YNFKEQ. Trimming removed 2 bases at V and 8 bases at J, with 7 bases between. The CDR3 sequence is CASSQLADEQFF. CDR3 in DNA: TGTGCCAGCAGCCAACTAGCAGATGAGCAGTTCTTC.

As concerns this clone: Sequence at one end of the junction differs from germline and may be a read error. This CDR3 is also generated by other DNA sequences in the sample. The chain employs TRBV15 and TRBJ1-5; no definite D call. CDR1 and CDR2 (germline): LNHNV, YYDKDF (reference sequence). The CDR3 has 15 residues. The CDR3 protein is CATSRDFRSNQPQHF. The CDR3 bases are TGTGCTACCAGCAGAGATTTCCGTAGCAATCAGCCCCAGCATTTT.

This clone was found a few times. The chain carries TRBV27 and TRBJ2-1; 10 nucleotides agree with TRBD2. Germline CDR1 MNHEY, CDR2 SMNVEV (reference sequence). Losses at the gene ends were 1 base for V and 4 bases for J; bases not matched to a gene: 16. The CDR3 loop spans 20 amino acids. Here the CDR3 DNA reads TGTGCCAGCAGTTTATTTGGGGGTAGGGATGGACTAGCGGCTTACAATGAGCAGTTCTTC. Translation: CASSLFGGRDGLAAYNEQFF.

This clone was observed a single time. The chain uses TRBV9 and TRBJ1-2; D gene uncertain. Germline V gene lookup returns CDR1 SGDLS and CDR2 YYNGEE. Deletions cut 0 bases from V and 7 bases from J, with 19 bases between. The CDR3 extends over 16 amino acids. The DNA for the CDR3 is TGTGCCAGCAGCGTAGGAGAGGGATCGGCCTCTGGTGGCTACACCTTC. Amino acid sequence: CASSVGEGSASGGYTF.

A few counts support this clone. The V call is TRBV28, the J call TRBJ1-1; 10 bases map to TRBD1. The CDR3 is 15 residues long. Germline trimming cut 2 bases from V and 4 bases from J; bases unmatched to any gene: 4. Germline V gene lookup returns CDR1 MDHEN and CDR2 SYDVKM. CDR3: CASSLATGGVTEAFF. The CDR3, as DNA: TGTGCCAGCAGTTTAGCGACAGGGGGCGTCACTGAAGCTTTCTTT.

This clone was detected once. This rearrangement joins TRBV5-1 to TRBJ2-1; 8 positions match TRBD1. The CDR3 is 15 residues long. V lost 0 bases, J lost 9 bases, and 8 bases stayed unmatched. CDR1 is SGHRS, CDR2 YFSETQ, per germline. CDR3: CASSLDPGGTGEQFF. CDR3 bases: TGCGCCAGCAGCTTGGACCCAGGGGGCACAGGTGAGCAGTTCTTC. Filled out from reference TRBV5-1 and TRBJ2-1, the complete variable domain reads KAGVTQTPRYLIKTRGQQVTLSCSPISGHRSVSWYQQTPGQGLQFLFEYFSETQRNKGNFPGRFSGRQFSNSRSEMNVSTLELGDSALYLCASSLDPGGTGEQFFGPGTRLTVL.

J is TRBJ2-1 and V is TRBV2; unclear D gene. V was clipped by 5 bases and J by 6 bases, with 17 bases between them. The CDR3 is 15 amino acids. The germline V gene has CDR1 SNHLY and CDR2 FYNNEI. CDR3 nucleotide sequence: TGTGCCAGCAGTTCCACAATTGGTGCCGCCAATGAGCAGTTCTTC. It encodes CASSSTIGAANEQFF.

The rearrangement joins TRBV28 to TRBJ1-3; weak D call: TRBD1 (5 bases). The germline V and J ends were trimmed by 4 bases and 0 bases, with 25 bases remaining between them. This CDR3 region has 20 residues. Germline CDR1 MDHEN, CDR2 SYDVKM. The CDR3 DNA reads TGTGCCAGCAGTTCGAGGACACACCGGAGGGTACCATCCTCTGGAAACACCATATATTTT. Translating gives CASSSRTHRRVPSSGNTIYF.

By its share, this clone is medium-sized (0.01 to 0.1%). The chain employs TRBV7-2 and TRBJ1-3, with 8 bases that match TRBD1. The CDR3 is 15 residues long. Looked up from germline, CDR1 is SGHTA and CDR2 is FQGNSA. The V and J ends lost 5 bases and 3 bases, in that order; junction bases with no gene match: 6. CDR3 DNA sequence: TGTGCCAGCAGCCAAGACAGGGGAAATGGAAACACCATATATTTT. Protein sequence: CASSQDRGNGNTIYF. The whole variable domain, filled in from reference TRBV7-2 and TRBJ1-3, reads GAGVSQSPSNKVTEKGKDVELRCDPISGHTALYWYRQSLGQGLEFLIYFQGNSAPDKSGLPSDRFSAERTGGSVSTLTIQRTQQEDSAVYLCASSQDRGNGNTIYFGEGSWLTVV.

This clone was seen just once. This chain links TRBV2 with TRBJ2-7, with TRBD1 as a possible D gene (6 bases). The CDR3 loop spans 13 amino acids. CDR1 is SNHLY, CDR2 FYNNEI, per germline. Trimming stripped 6 bases from V and 4 bases from J, with 13 bases between. CDR3 amino acids: CASRDSLRYEQYF. The CDR3 DNA sequence: TGTGCCAGCAGGGACAGCCTGAGATACGAGCAGTACTTC.

The genes are TRBV5-1 and TRBJ2-6; possible D gene TRBD2, 6 bases. The CDR3 totals 16 residues. The ends were cut back, 3 bases at V and 0 bases at J, with 10 bases in the middle. Germline assignment: CDR1 SGHRS and CDR2 YFSETQ. Written as DNA, the CDR3 is TGCGCCAGCAGCTCCGGGGGTAGCTCTGGGGCCAACGTCCTGACTTTC. Its translation is CASSSGGSSGANVLTF. Based on the CDR3 plus reference TRBV5-1 and TRBJ2-6, the full variable domain is KAGVTQTPRYLIKTRGQQVTLSCSPISGHRSVSWYQQTPGQGLQFLFEYFSETQRNKGNFPGRFSGRQFSNSRSEMNVSTLELGDSALYLCASSSGGSSGANVLTFGAGSRLTVL.

This clone was picked up one time. The chain recombines TRBV11-2 with TRBJ1-1, with D perhaps TRBD1 (5 bases). The germline CDR1 and CDR2 sequences are SGHAT and FQNNGV. The CDR3 covers 15 residues. The V and J ends lost 6 bases and 0 bases respectively, with 14 bases between them. The CDR3 protein is CASSRQPMMNTEAFF. In DNA form, the CDR3 reads TGTGCCAGCAGTCGACAGCCGATGATGAACACTGAAGCTTTCTTT. Full variable domain (remainder filled in from reference TRBV11-2 and TRBJ1-1): EAGVAQSPRYKIIEKRQSVAFWCNPISGHATLYWYQQILGQGPKLLIQFQNNGVVDDSQLPKDRFSAERLKGVDSTLKIQPAKLEDSAVYLCASSRQPMMNTEAFFGQGTRLTVV.